Detailed here is one TCR beta chain. This sample was included in a study of blood T cells in healthy people across ages. With a J-beta primer mix and a sample-barcoded 5' primer, a second PCR ran 7 to 11 cycles. One entry per CDR3 protein results from TCRdb running MiXCR on the 5' RACE reads. The sample consists of more than 450,000 distinct CDR3 sequences, about 27% of them appearing once. CDR1 DFQATT and CDR2 SNEGSKA come from the germline V gene (reference sequence). J lost 0 bases, V lost 6 bases, and 7 bases had no gene match. The CDR3 covers 16 residues. Another study also made use of these data, one on T cells of mothers and their children.

The material sequenced was blood. The source is a boy between 2 and 10 years old in good health. This sequence joins TRBV20-1 and TRBJ2-6; 8 bases are a match to TRBD1. The CDR3 is CSAGDRQSSGANVLTF. In nucleotides, the CDR3 is TGCAGTGCCGGGGACAGGCAATCCTCTGGGGCCAACGTCCTGACTTTC.